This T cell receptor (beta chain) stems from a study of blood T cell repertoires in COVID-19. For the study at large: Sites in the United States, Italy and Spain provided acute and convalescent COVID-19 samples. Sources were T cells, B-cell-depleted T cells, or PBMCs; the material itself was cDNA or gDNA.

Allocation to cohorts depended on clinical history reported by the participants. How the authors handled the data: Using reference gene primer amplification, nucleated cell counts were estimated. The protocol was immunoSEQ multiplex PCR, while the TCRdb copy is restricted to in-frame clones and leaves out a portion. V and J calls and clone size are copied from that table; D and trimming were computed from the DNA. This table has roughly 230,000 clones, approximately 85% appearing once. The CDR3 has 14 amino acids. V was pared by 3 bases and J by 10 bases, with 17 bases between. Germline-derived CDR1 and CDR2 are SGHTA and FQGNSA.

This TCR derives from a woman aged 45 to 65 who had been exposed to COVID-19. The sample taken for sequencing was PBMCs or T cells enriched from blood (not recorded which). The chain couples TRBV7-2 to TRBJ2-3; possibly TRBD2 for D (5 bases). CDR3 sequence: CASSFSTSLPAQYF. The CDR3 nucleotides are TGTGCCAGCAGCTTCTCTACTAGTCTCCCCGCGCAGTATTTT.